Following are 18 T cell receptor beta chains from one sample sequenced in a study of blood T cell repertoires in COVID-19. Sequencing was performed with immunoSEQ multiplex PCR; in TCRdb, only in-frame clones are kept and a portion is missing. The sample records about 260,000 clones, 85% to 90% being singletons. Material: peripheral blood. The origin of the receptors is a woman in her fifties or sixties with COVID-19, enrolled during active disease.

J is TRBJ2-5 and V is TRBV24-1; the D gene is possibly TRBD1 (5 bases). CDR1 and CDR2 (germline): KGHDR, SFDVKD. V was clipped by 3 bases and J by 4 bases, with 14 bases between them. The CDR3 consists of 15 residues. CDR3 sequence reads: CATSDPDARGETQYF. The CDR3 DNA reads TGTGCCACCAGTGATCCCGATGCTAGGGGAGAGACCCAGTACTTC.

This chain joins TRBV19 and TRBJ1-4; TRBD1 aligns across 7 bases. With 0 bases clipped from V and 16 bases from J, the junction kept 8 bases outside the gene matches. The length of the CDR3 is 13 residues. Germline V gives CDR1 LNHDA, CDR2 SQIVND (reference sequence). The CDR3 sequence is CASSIDRGQGEFF. The CDR3 coding sequence is TGTGCCAGTAGTATAGATCGCGGTCAGGGGGAGTTTTTT.

This chain uses TRBV5-1 with TRBJ1-6; D not resolved. The CDR3 sequence is 13 residues long. Germline V gene data show CDR1 as SGHRS and CDR2 as YFSETQ. The V end lost 0 bases, the J end lost 11 bases, and 9 bases lay between the germline ends. The CDR3 DNA sequence: TGCGCCAGCAGCTTGGACACCGGGACACCCCTCCACTTT. Translated: CASSLDTGTPLHF.

The chain uses TRBV4-2 and TRBJ2-1, with 11 bases identical to TRBD2. With V trimmed by 1 base and J by 7 bases, 6 bases remained unmatched. CDR3 length: 16 amino acids. Germline assignment: CDR1 LGHNA and CDR2 YNFKEQ. CDR3 nucleotide sequence: TGTGCCAGCAGCCAAGGACTAGCGGGGTCTTGGAATGAGCAGTTCTTC. Amino acid sequence: CASSQGLAGSWNEQFF.

This CDR3 is CAWNGQGAFYGNTIYF. The CDR3 bases are TGTGCCTGGAACGGACAGGGGGCATTTTACGGAAACACCATATATTTT. This chain uses TRBV30 with TRBJ1-3, with 11 bases lining up with TRBD1. CDR1 GTSNPN and CDR2 SVGIG come from the germline V gene (reference sequence). With V trimmed by 4 bases and J by 4 bases, 9 bases remained unmatched. CDR3 length: 16 amino acids.

The chain joins TRBV10-3 to TRBJ1-1, with 8 bases fitting TRBD1. Germline CDR1 is ENHRY and CDR2 is SYGVKD. Germline trimming cut 6 bases from V and 1 base from J; bases unmatched to any gene: 7. The CDR3 is made up of 15 amino acids. As DNA, the CDR3 is TGTGCCATCAGACAGACAGGGGTCAGGAACACTGAAGCTTTCTTT. Its protein is CAIRQTGVRNTEAFF.

This chain joins TRBV18 and TRBJ2-3; 10 bases map to TRBD1. The V segment lost 4 bases and the J segment 0 bases; nucleotides outside the gene matches: 7. This CDR3 spans 17 amino acids. Germline CDR1 KGHSH, CDR2 LQKENI. The CDR3 region is CASSRYRDRGSTDTQYF. CDR3 DNA sequence: TGTGCCAGCTCACGCTACCGGGACAGGGGAAGCACAGATACGCAGTATTTT.

The chain carries TRBV3-1 (or the pseudogene TRBV3-2) and TRBJ1-4, with 7 bases that match TRBD1. The CDR3 sequence is 15 residues long. Germline CDR1 and CDR2: LGHDT and YNNKEL (reference sequence). V shed 3 bases, J shed 8 bases, and the junction held 9 bases outside the gene matches. CDR3 DNA: TGTGCCAGCAGCCACAGGGGGGAGGTGGGGGAAAAACTGTTTTTT. Encoded protein: CASSHRGEVGEKLFF.

The count of this clone is one. CDR3 sequence: CASSPGLASNEQFF. The CDR3 nucleotides are TGTGCCAGCAGCCCGGGACTAGCTAGCAATGAGCAGTTCTTC. The chain recombines TRBV6-5 with TRBJ2-1; 9 bases match TRBD2. There are 14 residues in the CDR3. The germline V gene has CDR1 MNHEY and CDR2 SVGAGI. V was pared by 6 bases and J by 6 bases, with 6 bases of the junction left unmatched.

This clone was counted a single time. CDR3 nucleotide sequence: TGTGCCACCAGTGATCGACGGACAGGGGGCGCTGAAAGGTCCGGGGAGCTGTTTTTT. Encoded protein: CATSDRRTGGAERSGELFF. The chain combines TRBV24-1 with TRBJ2-2, with 11 bases fitting TRBD1. The V gene end was trimmed by 3 bases and the J gene end by 6 bases; junction bases not matched to a gene: 14. The CDR3 consists of 19 residues. The germline CDR1 and CDR2 sequences are KGHDR and SFDVKD.

This chain links TRBV2 with TRBJ2-1, with 9 bases lining up with TRBD1. V lost 7 bases and J lost 6; bases outside the gene matches: 7. The CDR3 is made up of 14 amino acids. CDR1 is SNHLY, CDR2 FYNNEI, per germline. CDR3 DNA: TGTGCCAGCACCGGACAGGGGCCGGGCAATGAGCAGTTCTTC. It translates to CASTGQGPGNEQFF.

The chain uses TRBV5-1 and TRBJ1-1; D possibly corresponds to TRBD1 (6 bases). The CDR3 has 15 residues. Germline loops: CDR1 SGHRS, CDR2 YFSETQ. Trimming took 1 base from V and 3 from J, leaving 13 bases between them. CDR3 sequence (DNA): TGCGCCAGCAGCTTGCGGGGGGCGGTGTACACTGAAGCTTTCTTT. As protein: CASSLRGAVYTEAFF.

The chain carries TRBV5-4 and TRBJ2-1; 10 nucleotides agree with TRBD2. Germline-derived CDR1 and CDR2 are SGHNT and YYREEE (reference sequence). The ends lost 1 base at V and 6 bases at J; junction bases unmatched: 4. CDR3 length: 15 amino acids. The CDR3 here is CASSLPSGSRNEQFF. Written as DNA, the CDR3 is TGTGCCAGCAGCTTGCCTAGCGGGAGCCGCAATGAGCAGTTCTTC.

The chain couples TRBV29-1 to TRBJ2-1, with D maybe TRBD1 (6 bases). There are 12 residues in the CDR3. The V end lost 7 bases, the J end lost 12 bases, and 19 bases lay between the germline ends. The V gene's germline CDR1 is SQVTM and CDR2 ANQGSEA. In nucleotides, the CDR3 is TGCAGCGCTTACTCCGAGGGGGTGGGGCAGTTCTTC. Protein product: CSAYSEGVGQFF.

This chain links TRBV14 with TRBJ1-6, with D perhaps TRBD1 (6 bases). Germline V gene sequence: CDR1 SGHDN, CDR2 FVKESK. The CDR3 is 13 amino acids. With 5 bases removed from V and 7 bases from J, the gap between germline ends came to 9 bases. CDR3 region: CASSGQGNSPLHF. As DNA, the CDR3 is TGTGCCAGCAGCGGGCAGGGGAATTCACCCCTCCACTTT.

The chain is built from TRBV27 and TRBJ1-4; the D gene is possibly TRBD1 (6 bases). The CDR3 is 14 amino acids. Germline V gene data show CDR1 as MNHEY and CDR2 as SMNVEV (reference sequence). V lost 5 bases and J lost 5, with 12 bases in between. This CDR3 reads CASSIQGPNEKLFF. CDR3 in DNA: TGTGCCAGCAGTATACAGGGCCCCAATGAAAAACTGTTTTTT.

The rearrangement links TRBV28 to TRBJ2-5; 11 nucleotides match TRBD2. The CDR3 spans 14 residues. V was pared by 7 bases and J by 5 bases, with 6 bases of the junction left unmatched. The V gene's germline CDR1 is MDHEN and CDR2 SYDVKM. The CDR3 bases are TGTGCCAGCAACCTTAGCGGGAGGGGGGAGACCCAGTACTTC. Translation: CASNLSGRGETQYF.

In this sample, this clone turned up once. The chain recombines TRBV6-5 with TRBJ1-1; D is undetermined. The V gene lost 6 bases and the J gene lost 7 bases, with 9 bases spanning the gap. Germline CDR1 reads MNHEY; CDR2 reads SVGAGI. The CDR3 has 11 amino acids. CDR3 bases: TGTGCCAGCAGGCACATTTATGAAGCTTTCTTT. Translated: CASRHIYEAFF.